This TCR beta chain was obtained from a study of cytomegalovirus exposure and HLA in healthy donors. Study overall: Of approximately 400 genotyped donors, about 81% clustered with self-reported Caucasian donors. Whole-study findings and limits: Reported performance of the classifier showed diagnosis of cytomegalovirus status with high specificity and sensitivity. In a later analysis, HLA-C alleles had the fewest associated TCRs, DRB1 alleles the most.

60 Vbeta and 13 Jbeta primers were used in PCR. Sequencing used immunoSEQ multiplex PCR; TCRdb keeps in-frame clones, though not all of them. The sample has 110,000 or so clones; roughly 70% are singletons. Note on this clone: Its antigen is unknown.

CDR3 length: 13 amino acids. From germline, CDR1 is SQVTM and CDR2 ANQGSEA. V lost 3 bases and J 4 bases, leaving 11 bases between the germline ends. Healthy bone marrow donors made up the cohort. The source material was PBMCs. The sequence derives from a man younger than 35 in good health and CMV-seropositive. V gene TRBV29-1 combines with J gene TRBJ2-3; perhaps TRBD1 as D (6 bases). The CDR3 is CSVEFQGSDTQYF. In DNA form, the CDR3 reads TGCAGCGTTGAGTTCCAGGGGTCAGATACGCAGTATTTT.